The clone carrying this TCR beta chain has just a few counts. What it recognizes is unknown. This entry comes from a study of T-cell reconstitution after alpha-beta-depleted transplantation in children. Study-level findings and limits: Several hundred rapidly expanded clones from non-depleted graft cells reportedly supplied alpha-beta T cells about two months post-transplant.

Preparation of the TCRbeta library was carried out with unique molecular identifiers. TCRdb called the PCR reads again in MiXCR, with one record for every CDR3 protein. The sample carries approximately 85,000 distinct CDR3 sequences, 12% to 15% recorded once. The CDR3 totals 13 residues. The germline V gene has CDR1 SEHNR and CDR2 FQNEAQ (reference sequence). Trimming pared 3 bases from V and 5 bases from J, leaving 11 bases between. The source was PBMCs, mostly from graft donor cells, collected 180 days after TCRalphabeta/CD19-depleted stem cell transplant. The origin of this receptor is a male patient under 10 years old who had a stem cell transplant for acute lymphoblastic leukemia, so the T cells may come from the graft donor. The chain combines TRBV7-9 with TRBJ2-7; D call uncertain. The CDR3 coding sequence is TGTGCCAGCAGCTTCTCCGGGTGGAACGAGCAGTACTTC. Encoded protein: CASSFSGWNEQYF.